This TCR beta chain was obtained from a study of blood T cell repertoires in COVID-19. Overall study: Italy, Spain and the United States were the sources of the convalescent and acute COVID-19 samples. Nucleic acid was either cDNA or gDNA, and it came from T cells, B-cell-depleted T cells, or PBMCs.

Germline CDR1 and CDR2: MGHRA and YSYEKL. This CDR3 is 18 amino acids long. J gave up 0 bases and V 4 bases, and 10 bases lay outside the gene matches. Authors' data handling: It was from reference gene primer amplification that nucleated cell counts were estimated. Produced via immunoSEQ multiplex PCR; TCRdb's table is partial and in-frame only. V and J calls and clone size are those listed in that table; D and trimming were worked out from the DNA. The sample carries 200,000 to 250,000 clones, 70% to 90% recorded once. Enrolled through a virtual design, the participants were between roughly 18 and 95 years of age and came from 24 US areas.

The J gene is TRBJ1-3, the V gene TRBV4-1; 9 bases line up with TRBD1. The receptor comes from a middle-aged woman with acute COVID-19. The specimen was PBMCs or T cells enriched from blood (not recorded which). The CDR3 region is CASSPLPGQGSSGNTIYF. The CDR3 DNA reads TGCGCCAGCAGCCCTCTTCCGGGACAGGGTAGCTCTGGAAACACCATATATTTT.